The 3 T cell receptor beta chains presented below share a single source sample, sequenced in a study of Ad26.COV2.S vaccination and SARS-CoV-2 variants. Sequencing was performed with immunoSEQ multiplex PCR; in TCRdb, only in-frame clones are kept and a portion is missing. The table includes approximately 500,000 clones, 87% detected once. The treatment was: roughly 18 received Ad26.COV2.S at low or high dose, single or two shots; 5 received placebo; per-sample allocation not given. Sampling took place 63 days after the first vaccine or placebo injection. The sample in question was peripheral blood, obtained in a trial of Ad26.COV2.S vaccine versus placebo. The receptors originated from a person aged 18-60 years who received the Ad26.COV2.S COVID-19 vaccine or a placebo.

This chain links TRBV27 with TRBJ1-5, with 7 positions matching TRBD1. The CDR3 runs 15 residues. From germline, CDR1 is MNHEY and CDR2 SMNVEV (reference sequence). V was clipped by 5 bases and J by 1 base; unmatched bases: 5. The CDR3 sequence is CASSSGTDSNQPQHF. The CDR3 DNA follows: TGTGCCAGCAGTAGCGGGACAGACAGCAATCAGCCCCAGCATTTT.

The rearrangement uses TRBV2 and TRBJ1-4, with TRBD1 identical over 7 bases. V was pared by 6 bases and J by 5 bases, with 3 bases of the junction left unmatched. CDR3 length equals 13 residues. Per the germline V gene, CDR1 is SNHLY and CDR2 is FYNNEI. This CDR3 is CASRGQRNEKLFF. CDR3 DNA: TGTGCCAGCAGGGGACAGAGAAATGAAAAACTGTTTTTT.

The CDR3 spells CASSPQFRTDTQYF. The CDR3, as DNA: TGTGCCAGCAGTCCCCAATTTAGGACAGATACGCAGTATTTT. J is TRBJ2-3 and V is TRBV27; unclear D gene. CDR3 length: 14 amino acids. V lost 5 bases to trimming and J lost 3 bases, with 12 bases between them. Per germline, CDR1 MNHEY and CDR2 SMNVEV (reference sequence).